This T cell receptor (beta chain) was sequenced during a study of T cell responses to AZD1222 COVID-19 vaccine. Study observations and caveats: Clonal diversity may have been underestimated, and the donors were mostly white British, with more females than males. Targeting of unmutated variant regions was reportedly seen in nearly half of spike-specific TCRs.

Assay: immunoSEQ multiplex PCR; the TCRdb copy retains only in-frame clones and omits some. Here the sample spans about 100,000 clones, about 83% being singletons. Turning to this clone: Its antigen is currently unknown.

This TCR was sampled from an adult in good health. Sequences were derived from peripheral blood, sampled on day 0 of AZD1222 vaccination.

CDR3 coding DNA: TGTGCCAGCAGTGAGAAGGTCAGAATATACAATGAGCAGTTCTTC. Its protein product is CASSEKVRIYNEQFF. V is TRBV6-1 and J is TRBJ2-1; D is undetermined. Trimming shortened V by 3 bases and J by 4 bases, and 13 bases separated the two germline ends. Germline V gene data show CDR1 as MNHNS and CDR2 as SASEGT. The CDR3 consists of 15 residues.